What follows describes a single TCR beta chain. Its antigen is unknown. The CDR3 sequence is 15 residues long. The germline V and J ends were trimmed by 9 bases and 0 bases, with 17 bases remaining between them. CDR1 is LNHDA, CDR2 SQIVND, per germline (reference sequence). This record belongs to a study of CD8+CD57+ T cells in acquired aplastic anemia. For the study at large: DNA per sorted CD4+ or CD8+ sample ranged about 0.2 to 27.4 ug, averaging roughly 3.2 ug. Study conclusions and caveats: Significance was not reached for CD8+ Simpson's diversity between patients and controls.

Both TCR beta VDJ combination and CDR3 sequence profiling were carried out. Genomic DNA was the template for this profiling. MiXCR, run by TCRdb on the reads, gives a single entry per CDR3 protein. This repertoire shows a few hundred thousand distinct CDR3 sequences, approximately 51% found once; its top ten account for 15% to 20%. Before being chosen for sequencing, patients had shown CD8+CD57+ cell expansion by flow cytometry. Blood sampling was performed on the patients, and none of them had received therapy by then. This clonotype was obtained from a human donor with aplastic anemia. Sequenced material: sorted CD4+, CD8+, or CD8+CD57+ T cells (not recorded which) from PBMCs. V usage is TRBV19 and J usage is TRBJ2-5; D ambiguous. The CDR3 nucleotides are TGTGCCAGCCTTCATGGGCACCCGAACCAAGAGACCCAGTACTTC. It specifies CASLHGHPNQETQYF. Variable domain in full (rest from reference TRBV19 and TRBJ2-5): DGGITQSPKYLFRKEGQNVTLSCEQNLNHDAMYWYRQDPGQGLRLIYYSQIVNDFQKGDIAEGYSVSREKKESFPLTVTSAQKNPTAFYLCASLHGHPNQETQYFGPGTRLLVL.